Listed below are T cell receptor beta chains from one sample, sequenced in a study of blood T cell repertoires in COVID-19. Sequenced by immunoSEQ multiplex PCR; TCRdb stores in-frame clones only, minus some. The repertoire holds 150,000 to 200,000 clones, with about nine tenths as singletons. Sequenced input: peripheral blood. Receptor source: a man in his 70s with active or convalescent COVID-19. CDR3s include the opening cysteine and the closing phenylalanine or tryptophan. The D gene is left open where the match is weak. Size is omitted from some rows. Given values are once, few, many or a class for expanded clones.

TRBJ2-7,TRBV5-1,NA,NA,CASSPTGNDYEQYF,TGCGCCAGCAGCCCTACAGGGAACGACTACGAGCAGTACTTC
TRBJ1-1,TRBV28,NA,NA,CASSSPGEGTEAFF,TGTGCCAGCAGTTCACCGGGGGAAGGAACTGAAGCTTTCTTT
TRBJ2-7,TRBV24-1,NA,NA,CATSDSGAGYEQYF,TGTGCCACCAGTGATTCAGGGGCTGGCTACGAGCAGTACTTC
TRBJ1-1,TRBV2,NA,NA,CASSRVTEAFF,TGTGCCAGCAGTCGGGTCACTGAAGCTTTCTTT
TRBJ1-2,TRBV7-2,NA,few,CASSLSGGGYTF,TGTGCCAGCAGCTTGTCGGGAGGTGGCTACACCTTC
TRBJ2-5,TRBV7-2,NA,once,CASSFGKRETQYF,TGTGCCAGCAGCTTTGGGAAGCGGGAGACCCAGTACTTC
TRBJ2-7,TRBV7-2,TRBD1,NA,CASSSGRQGAYEQYF,TGTGCCAGCAGCTCCGGGAGACAGGGGGCTTACGAGCAGTACTTC
TRBJ2-7,TRBV5-4,NA,NA,CASSLTGSEQYF,TGTGCCAGCAGCCTTACAGGGTCCGAGCAGTACTTC
TRBJ1-1,TRBV30,NA,NA,CAWKRGGPNTEAFF,TGTGCCTGGAAGCGTGGAGGGCCTAACACTGAAGCTTTCTTT
TRBJ2-3,TRBV7-2,NA,NA,CASSLLSRADTQYF,TGTGCCAGCAGCTTGCTCTCACGAGCAGATACGCAGTATTTT
TRBJ1-5,TRBV6-2/TRBV6-3,TRBD1,NA,CASSGDRVRRVSNQPQHF,TGTGCCAGCAGTGGGGACAGGGTGAGGCGTGTAAGCAATCAGCCCCAGCATTTT
TRBJ1-6,TRBV30,NA,NA,CAWTGEGSYNSPLHF,TGTGCCTGGACAGGGGAAGGGTCCTATAATTCACCCCTCCACTTT
TRBJ1-6,TRBV30,TRBD1,NA,CAWALGTGVSPLHF,TGTGCCTGGGCGTTGGGGACAGGGGTTTCACCCCTCCACTTT
TRBJ1-2,TRBV3-1/TRBV3-2,NA,NA,CASSQENRVGYTF,TGTGCCAGCAGCCAAGAGAACAGGGTGGGCTACACCTTC
TRBJ1-1,TRBV15,TRBD1,NA,CATSRGTENTEAFF,TGTGCCACCAGCAGGGGGACAGAGAACACTGAAGCTTTCTTT
TRBJ2-2,TRBV28,NA,NA,CASTEDKIHLRELFF,TGTGCCAGCACCGAAGACAAGATCCATTTGCGGGAGCTGTTTTTT
TRBJ2-3,TRBV10-3,NA,NA,CAISDIGTDTQYF,TGTGCCATCAGTGATATTGGCACAGATACGCAGTATTTT
TRBJ2-5,TRBV24-1,NA,NA,CATSDQGPGETQYF,TGTGCCACCAGTGACCAGGGCCCGGGAGAGACCCAGTACTTC